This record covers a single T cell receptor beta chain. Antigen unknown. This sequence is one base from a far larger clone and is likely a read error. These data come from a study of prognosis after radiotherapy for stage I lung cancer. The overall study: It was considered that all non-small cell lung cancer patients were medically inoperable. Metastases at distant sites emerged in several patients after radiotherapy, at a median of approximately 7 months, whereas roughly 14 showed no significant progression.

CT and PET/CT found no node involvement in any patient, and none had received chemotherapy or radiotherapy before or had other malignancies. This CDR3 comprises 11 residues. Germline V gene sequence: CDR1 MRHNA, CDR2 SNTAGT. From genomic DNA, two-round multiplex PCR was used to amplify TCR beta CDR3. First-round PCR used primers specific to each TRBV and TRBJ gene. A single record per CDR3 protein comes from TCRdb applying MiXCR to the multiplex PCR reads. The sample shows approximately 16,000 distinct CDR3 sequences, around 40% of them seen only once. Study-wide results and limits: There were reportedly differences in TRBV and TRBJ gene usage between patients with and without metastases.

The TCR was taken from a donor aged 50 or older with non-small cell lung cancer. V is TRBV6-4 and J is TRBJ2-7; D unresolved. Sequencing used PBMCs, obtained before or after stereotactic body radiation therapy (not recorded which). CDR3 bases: TGTGCCAGCAGCCTACAGAGCGAGAAGTACTTC. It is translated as CASSLQSEKYF.